This T cell receptor (beta chain) was profiled in a study of blood T cell repertoires in COVID-19. Study information: Both acute and convalescent COVID-19 samples were obtained from the United States, Italy and Spain. PBMCs, B-cell-depleted T cells, or T cells were the source of the cDNA or gDNA that made up the material.

The CDR3 is made up of 15 amino acids. V was shortened by 3 bases and J by 1 base, with 15 bases between the two germline ends. Germline V CDR1 and CDR2: GTSNPN, SVGIG (reference sequence). Under the authors' procedure: Reference gene primer amplification yielded estimated nucleated cell counts. TCRdb's table, derived via immunoSEQ multiplex PCR, lists solely in-frame clones and lacks some. Clone size and the V and J calls come from that table; the DNA yielded D and trimming. Among 150,000 to 200,000 clones listed, about 86% were seen once. The receptor's source is a man aged 25 to 40 with active or convalescent COVID-19. Sequencing was carried out using peripheral blood. This chain uses TRBV30 with TRBJ2-5; maybe TRBD2 (6 bases). DNA for the CDR3: TGTGCCTGGAGACTAGCCCGAAGACCCCAAGAGACCCAGTACTTC. Protein sequence: CAWRLARRPQETQYF.